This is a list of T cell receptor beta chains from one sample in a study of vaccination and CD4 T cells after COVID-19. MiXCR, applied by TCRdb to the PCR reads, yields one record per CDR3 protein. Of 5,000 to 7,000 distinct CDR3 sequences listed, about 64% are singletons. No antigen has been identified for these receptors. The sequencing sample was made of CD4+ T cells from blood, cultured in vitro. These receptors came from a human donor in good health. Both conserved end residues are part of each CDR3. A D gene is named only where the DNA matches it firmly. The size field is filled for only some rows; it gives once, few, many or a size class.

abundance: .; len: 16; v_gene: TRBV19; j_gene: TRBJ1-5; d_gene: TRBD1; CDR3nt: TGTGCCAGTAGTCCGCTATCCGACAGGGCAAGGCAGCCCCAGCATTTT; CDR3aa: CASSPLSDRARQPQHF
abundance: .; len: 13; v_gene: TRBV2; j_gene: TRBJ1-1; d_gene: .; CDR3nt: TGTGCCAGCTTTCGGGGGGCCAACACTGAAGCTTTCTTT; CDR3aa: CASFRGANTEAFF
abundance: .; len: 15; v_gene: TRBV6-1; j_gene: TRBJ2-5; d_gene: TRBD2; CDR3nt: TGTGCCAGCAGTGAACTAGCGGGGGCTGTGGAGACCCAGTACTTC; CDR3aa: CASSELAGAVETQYF
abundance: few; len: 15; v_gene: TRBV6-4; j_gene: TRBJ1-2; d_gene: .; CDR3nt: TGTGCCAGCAGTGAAACGGGGGTAGCTAACTATGGCTACACCTTC; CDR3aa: CASSETGVANYGYTF
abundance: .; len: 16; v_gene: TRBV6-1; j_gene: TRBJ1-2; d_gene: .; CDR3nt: TGTGCCAGTACCTCCGAGGGGGGGTTGACTAACTATGGCTACACCTTC; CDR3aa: CASTSEGGLTNYGYTF
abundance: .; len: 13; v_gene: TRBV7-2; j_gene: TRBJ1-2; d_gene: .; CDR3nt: TGTGCCAGCAGCTTAGTCTCAGGGTATGGCTACACCTTC; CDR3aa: CASSLVSGYGYTF
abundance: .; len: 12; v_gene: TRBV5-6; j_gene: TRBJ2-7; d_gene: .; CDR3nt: TGTGCCAGCAGCCGGGTCACCTACGAGCAGTACTTC; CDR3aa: CASSRVTYEQYF
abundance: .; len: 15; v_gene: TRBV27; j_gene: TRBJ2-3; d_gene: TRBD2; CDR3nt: TGTGCCAGCAGTTTAGCGGGGGGCAGCCCAGATACGCAGTATTTT; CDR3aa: CASSLAGGSPDTQYF
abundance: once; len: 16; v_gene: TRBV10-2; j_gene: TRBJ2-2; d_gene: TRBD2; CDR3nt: TGCGCCAGCAGTGGGGGGGGGGTAGCAAAACTCGGGGAGCTGTTTTTT; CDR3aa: CASSGGGVAKLGELFF
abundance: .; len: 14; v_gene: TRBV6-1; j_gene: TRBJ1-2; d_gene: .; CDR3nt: TGTGCCAGCAGGGAAACTTACAGGGTACAGGGCTACACCTTC; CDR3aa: CASRETYRVQGYTF
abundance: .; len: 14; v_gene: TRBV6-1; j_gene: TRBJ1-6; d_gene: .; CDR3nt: TGTGCCAGCCGCGACAGCTCCTATAATTCACCCCTCCACTTT; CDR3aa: CASRDSSYNSPLHF
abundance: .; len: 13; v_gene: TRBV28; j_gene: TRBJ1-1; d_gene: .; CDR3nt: TGTGCCAGCAGTTTTGGCGCACCTTCACAAGCTTTCTTT; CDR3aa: CASSFGAPSQAFF
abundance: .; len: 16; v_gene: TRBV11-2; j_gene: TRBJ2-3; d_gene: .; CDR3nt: TGTGCCAGCAGCTTATTGTTGTGGGCTAGCACAGATACGCAGTATTTT; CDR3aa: CASSLLLWASTDTQYF
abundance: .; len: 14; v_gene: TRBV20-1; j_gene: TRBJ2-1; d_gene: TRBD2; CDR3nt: TGCAGTGCTATGACTAGCGGCCTTATTAATGAGCAGTTCTTC; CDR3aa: CSAMTSGLINEQFF
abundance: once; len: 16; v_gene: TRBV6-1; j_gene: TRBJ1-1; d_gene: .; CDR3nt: TGTGCCAGCAGTGAACCTCCGGGGACACTGAACACTGAAGCTTTCTTT; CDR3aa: CASSEPPGTLNTEAFF
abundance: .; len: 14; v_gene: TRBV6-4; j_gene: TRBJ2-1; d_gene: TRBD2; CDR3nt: TGTGCCAGCAGCGGGGGACTAGCATACAATGAGCAGTTCTTC; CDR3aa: CASSGGLAYNEQFF
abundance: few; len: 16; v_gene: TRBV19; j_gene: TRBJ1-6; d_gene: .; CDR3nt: TGTGCCAGTAGTATTTTGGCAGCCGCCTATAATTCACCCCTCCACTTT; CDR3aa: CASSILAAAYNSPLHF
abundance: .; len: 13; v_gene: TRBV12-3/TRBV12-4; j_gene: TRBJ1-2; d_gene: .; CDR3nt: TGTGCCAGCAGTCACCGAAGGTTAGGTGGCTACACCTTC; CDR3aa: CASSHRRLGGYTF
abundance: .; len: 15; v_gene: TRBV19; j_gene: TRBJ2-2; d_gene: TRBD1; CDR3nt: TGTGCCAGTAGTGCCAACCGGGACAGCACCGGGGAGCTGTTTTTT; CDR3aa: CASSANRDSTGELFF
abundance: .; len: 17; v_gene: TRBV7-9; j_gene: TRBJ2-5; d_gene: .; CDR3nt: TGTGCCAGCAGCTTAGGAGATGTGGGGGGGCCGCGGGAGACCCAGTACTTC; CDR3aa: CASSLGDVGGPRETQYF
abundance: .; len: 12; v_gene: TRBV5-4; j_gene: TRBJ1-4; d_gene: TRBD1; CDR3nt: TGTGCCAGCAGTGCGGACAGGGAAAAACTGTTTTTT; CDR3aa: CASSADREKLFF
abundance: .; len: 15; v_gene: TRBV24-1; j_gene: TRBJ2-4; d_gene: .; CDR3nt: TGTGCCACCAGTGATCCTACCGGGGCCAAAAACATTCAGTACTTC; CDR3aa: CATSDPTGAKNIQYF
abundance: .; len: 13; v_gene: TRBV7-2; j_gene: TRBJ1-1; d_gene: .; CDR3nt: TGTGCCAGCAGCCAACAGGGAAGCACTGAAGCTTTCTTT; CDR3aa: CASSQQGSTEAFF
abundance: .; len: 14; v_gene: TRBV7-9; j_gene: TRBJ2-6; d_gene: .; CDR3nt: TGTGCCAGCAGCTTAGGGGACGGGGCCAACGTCCTGACTTTC; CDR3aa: CASSLGDGANVLTF
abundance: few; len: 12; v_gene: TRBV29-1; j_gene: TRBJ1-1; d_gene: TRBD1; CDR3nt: TGCAGCGTCGGACAGGGGGCCGCAGAAGCTTTCTTT; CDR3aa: CSVGQGAAEAFF
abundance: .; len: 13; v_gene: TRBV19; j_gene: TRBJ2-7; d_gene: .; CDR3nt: TGTGCCAGTAGTATCCCCCCGTGGGGGGAGCAGTACTTC; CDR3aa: CASSIPPWGEQYF
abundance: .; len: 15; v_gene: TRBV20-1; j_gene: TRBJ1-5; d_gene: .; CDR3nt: TGCAGTGCTTTAGTCGGTGGCAGGGTGGACCAGCCCCAGCATTTT; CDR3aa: CSALVGGRVDQPQHF
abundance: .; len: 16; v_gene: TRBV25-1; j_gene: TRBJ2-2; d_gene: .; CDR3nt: TGTGCCAGCAGTGCCCGTGGGGGCCTGAGCACCGGGGAGCTGTTTTTT; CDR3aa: CASSARGGLSTGELFF
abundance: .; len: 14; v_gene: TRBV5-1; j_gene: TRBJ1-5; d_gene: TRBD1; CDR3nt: TGCGCCAGCAGCCCGGGACAGGGTAATCAGCCCCAGCATTTT; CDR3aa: CASSPGQGNQPQHF